The present TCR beta chain was sequenced within a study of blood T cell repertoires in COVID-19. Study in general: The United States, Italy and Spain were the sources of the acute and convalescent COVID-19 samples. Sources were T cells, B-cell-depleted T cells, or PBMCs; the material itself was cDNA or gDNA.

In the original workflow: Amplified reference gene primers provided the basis for estimating nucleated cell counts. Generated by immunoSEQ multiplex PCR, the TCRdb table keeps only in-frame clones and is missing some. D and trimming come from the DNA, and the V and J calls and clone size come from that table. The sample yields around 100,000 clones, around 84% seen once. The CDR3 runs to 16 residues. V trimming: 4 bases; J trimming: 6 bases; junction bases outside the gene matches: 12. The germline gives CDR1 MNHEY, CDR2 SVGEGT. The TCR sequence derives from a man aged 50 to 60 with active or convalescent COVID-19. This chain joins TRBV6-2 or TRBV6-3 and TRBJ2-7; TRBD1 aligns across 10 bases. Source material: peripheral blood. CDR3 residues: CASSLFRDRGKGEQYF. Written as DNA, the CDR3 is TGTGCCAGCAGTTTATTTCGGGACAGGGGAAAGGGCGAGCAGTACTTC.